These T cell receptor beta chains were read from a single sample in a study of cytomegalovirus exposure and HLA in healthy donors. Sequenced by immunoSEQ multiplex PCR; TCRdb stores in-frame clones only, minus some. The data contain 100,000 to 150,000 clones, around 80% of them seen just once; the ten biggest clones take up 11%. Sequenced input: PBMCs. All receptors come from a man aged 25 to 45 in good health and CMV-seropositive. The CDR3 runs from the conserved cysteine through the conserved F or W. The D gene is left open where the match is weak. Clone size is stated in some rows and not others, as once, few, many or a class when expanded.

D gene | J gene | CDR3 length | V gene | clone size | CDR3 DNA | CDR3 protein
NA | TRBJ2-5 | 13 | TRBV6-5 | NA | TGTGCCAGCAGGACGACAGGCCCGGAGACCCAGTACTTC | CASRTTGPETQYF
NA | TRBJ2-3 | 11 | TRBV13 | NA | TGTGCCAGCAGCTCCCCTGATACGCAGTATTTT | CASSSPDTQYF
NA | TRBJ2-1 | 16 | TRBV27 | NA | TGTGCCAGCAATACCGTCCGGGGAGGCTCCTACAATGAGCAGTTCTTC | CASNTVRGGSYNEQFF
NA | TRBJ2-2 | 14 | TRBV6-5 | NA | TGTGCCAGCAGTTACTCGATCCCCACCGGGGAGCTGCTTTTT | CASSYSIPTGELLF
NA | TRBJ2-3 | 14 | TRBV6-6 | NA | TGTGCCAGCAGTCTCCTACTCACCTCCGATTGGCAGTATTTT | CASSLLLTSDWQYF
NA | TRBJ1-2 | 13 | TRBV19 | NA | TGTGCCAGTAGCCACACGCAAATACATGGCTACACCTTC | CASSHTQIHGYTF
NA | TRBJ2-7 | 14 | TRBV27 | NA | TGTGCCAGCAGTTCCACAGCCCTCACCTACGAGCAGTACTTC | CASSSTALTYEQYF
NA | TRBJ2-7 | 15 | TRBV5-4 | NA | TGTGCCAGCAGCTTGGTAGGGCCAGCGGCGGGGGAGCAGTACTTC | CASSLVGPAAGEQYF
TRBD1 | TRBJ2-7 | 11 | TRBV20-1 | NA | TGCAGACCGGGACAGGGACACGAGCAGTACTTC | CRPGQGHEQYF
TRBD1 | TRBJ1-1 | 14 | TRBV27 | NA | TGTGCCAGCAGTTTATCGACAGGGATGACTGAAGCTTTCTTT | CASSLSTGMTEAFF
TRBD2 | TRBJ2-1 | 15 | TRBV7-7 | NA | TGTGCCAGCAGCTTAGAACTAGCGGGATCCCATGAGCAGTTCTTC | CASSLELAGSHEQFF
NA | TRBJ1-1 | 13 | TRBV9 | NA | TGTGCCAGCAGCGTAGCTACAGGCACTGAAGCTTTCTTT | CASSVATGTEAFF
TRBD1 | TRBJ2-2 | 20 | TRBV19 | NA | TGTGCCAGTAGGCCCCGGGTTCGGGACAGGGGCCTAGGGAACACCGGGGAGCTGTTTTTT | CASRPRVRDRGLGNTGELFF
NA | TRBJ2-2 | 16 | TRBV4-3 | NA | TGCGCCAGCAGCCAAGTTCACTCCTCGAACACCGGGGAGCTGTTTTTT | CASSQVHSSNTGELFF
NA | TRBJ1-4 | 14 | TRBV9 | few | TGTGCCAGCAGCGTAGATGGGGCGGATGAAAAACTGTTTTTT | CASSVDGADEKLFF
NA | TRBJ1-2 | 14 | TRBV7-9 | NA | TGTGCCAGCAGCTGGGGGCAGCTTAGCTATGGCTACACCTTC | CASSWGQLSYGYTF
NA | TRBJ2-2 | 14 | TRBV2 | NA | TGTGCCAGCAGTGAACAGGTGAAGACCGGGGAGCTGTTTTTT | CASSEQVKTGELFF
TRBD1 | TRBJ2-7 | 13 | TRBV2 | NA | TGTGCCAGCAGTGTGGCAGGGGGCAGGGAGCAGTACTTC | CASSVAGGREQYF
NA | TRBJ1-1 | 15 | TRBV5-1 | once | TGCGCCAGCAGCCTAAACCAGGGAGGCGACACTGAAGCTTTCTTT | CASSLNQGGDTEAFF
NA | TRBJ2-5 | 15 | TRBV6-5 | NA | TGTGCCAGCGGGAGAGGTGCTAGCGCACAAGAGACCCAGTACTTC | CASGRGASAQETQYF
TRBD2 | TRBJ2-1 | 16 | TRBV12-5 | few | TGTGCTAGTGGTTTCCTCGGGGGGCTAGCGGGGAATGAGCAGTTCTTC | CASGFLGGLAGNEQFF
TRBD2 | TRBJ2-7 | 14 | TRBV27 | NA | TGTGCCAGCAGTCTCCGGGACTATTTGGGCGAGCAGTACTTC | CASSLRDYLGEQYF
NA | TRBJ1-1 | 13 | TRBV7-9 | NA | TGTGCCAGCAGCTTAGGGCAGGGCACTGAAGCTTTCTTT | CASSLGQGTEAFF
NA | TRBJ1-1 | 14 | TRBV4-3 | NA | TGCGCCAGCAGCCAAGGGGACTTTAACACTGAAGCTTTCTTT | CASSQGDFNTEAFF
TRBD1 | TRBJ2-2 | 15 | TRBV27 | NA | TGTGCCAGCAGTCTACAGGGGTGGAACACCGGGGAGCTGTTTTTT | CASSLQGWNTGELFF
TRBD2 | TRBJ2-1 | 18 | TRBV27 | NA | TGTGCCAGCTTGGGACTAGCGGAAGTCGTTGGAGGGGTCAATGAGCAGTTCTTC | CASLGLAEVVGGVNEQFF
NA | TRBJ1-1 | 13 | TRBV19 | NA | TGTGCCAGTATCAGATCCGGGGAAATAAGAGCTTTCTTT | CASIRSGEIRAFF
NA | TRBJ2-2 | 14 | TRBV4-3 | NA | TGCGCCAGCAGCCAAGACAGGAACACCGGGGAGCTGTTTTTT | CASSQDRNTGELFF
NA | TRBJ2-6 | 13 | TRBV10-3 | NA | TGTGCCATCATCGACAGTGGGGCCAACGTCCTGACTTTC | CAIIDSGANVLTF
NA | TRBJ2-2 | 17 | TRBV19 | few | TGTGCCAGTAGTTCGCCGGGACACCCGGCGAACACCGGGGAGCTGTTTTTT | CASSSPGHPANTGELFF
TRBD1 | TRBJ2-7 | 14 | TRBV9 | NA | TGTGCCAGCAGCCTCCGGACAGGGCCCTACGAGCAGTACTTC | CASSLRTGPYEQYF
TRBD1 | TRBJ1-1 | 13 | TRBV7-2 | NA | TGTGCCAGCAGCCCAGGGGGGAGCACTGAAGCTTTCTTT | CASSPGGSTEAFF
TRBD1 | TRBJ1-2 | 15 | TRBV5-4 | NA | TGTGCCAGCAGCTTAAACAGGGGCGCGAGCTATGGCTACACCTTC | CASSLNRGASYGYTF
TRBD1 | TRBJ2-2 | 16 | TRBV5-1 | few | TGCGCCAGCAGCTATTTTTCAGGGGGCGCCGCCGGGGAGCTGTTTTTT | CASSYFSGGAAGELFF
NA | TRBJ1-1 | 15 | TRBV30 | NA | TGTGCCTGGAGTGTACGAAGGGGCCCAGACACTGAAGCTTTCTTT | CAWSVRRGPDTEAFF
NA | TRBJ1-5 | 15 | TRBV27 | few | TGTGCCAGCAGTTTTAGGGGTTCCAGCAATCAGCCCCAGCATTTT | CASSFRGSSNQPQHF
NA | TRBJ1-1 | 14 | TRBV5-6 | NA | TGTGCCAGCAGCTTAGGACAGAAGAACACTGAAGCTTTCTTT | CASSLGQKNTEAFF
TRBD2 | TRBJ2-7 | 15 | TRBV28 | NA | TGTGCCAGCAACCTCCGGGACTACTCGACCTACGAGCAGTACTTC | CASNLRDYSTYEQYF
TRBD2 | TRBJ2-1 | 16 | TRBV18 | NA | TGTGCCAGCTCACTCTCGACTAGCGGGACGCTCCATGAGCAGTTCTTC | CASSLSTSGTLHEQFF
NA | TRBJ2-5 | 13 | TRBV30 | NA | TGTGCCTGGAGCCGGACAGTACAAGAGACCCAGTACTTC | CAWSRTVQETQYF
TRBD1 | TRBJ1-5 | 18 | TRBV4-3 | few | TGCGCCAGCAGCCCCGGCGGAGGACAGGGCGGGCCAAATCAGCCCCAGCATTTT | CASSPGGGQGGPNQPQHF
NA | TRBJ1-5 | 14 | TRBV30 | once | TGTGCCTGGAGTGCCGGTCAGGGTTATCAGCCCCAGCATTTT | CAWSAGQGYQPQHF
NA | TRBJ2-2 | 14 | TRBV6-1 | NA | TGTGCCAGCAGTGAGACATTGGACACCGGGGAGCTGTTTTTT | CASSETLDTGELFF
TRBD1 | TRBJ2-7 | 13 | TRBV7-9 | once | TGTGCCAGCAGGGAAACAGGGGCGATCGAGCAGTACTTC | CASRETGAIEQYF
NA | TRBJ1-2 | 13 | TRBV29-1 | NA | TGCAGCGTTGGAGTGGAGGGGAACTATGGCTACACCTTC | CSVGVEGNYGYTF
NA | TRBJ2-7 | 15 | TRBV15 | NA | TGTGCCACCAGCAGATCAACGGGACTCATAGGCGAGCAGTACTTC | CATSRSTGLIGEQYF
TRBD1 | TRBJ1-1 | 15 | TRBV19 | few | TGTGCCAGTAGTACTGTGACAGGGGGCTTTCCTGAAGCTTTCTTT | CASSTVTGGFPEAFF
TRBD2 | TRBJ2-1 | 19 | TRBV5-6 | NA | TGTGCCAGCAGCTGGGTTAGCGGGAGTAAAGCCATTATTAACAATGAGCAGTTCTTC | CASSWVSGSKAIINNEQFF
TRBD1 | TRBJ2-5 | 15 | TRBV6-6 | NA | TGTGCCAGCAGTTACTCTCTGGACAGGGGAGAGACCCAGTACTTC | CASSYSLDRGETQYF
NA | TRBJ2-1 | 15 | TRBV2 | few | TGTGCCAGCACCCCAGGGGAGTCCGGCTACAATGAGCAGTTCTTC | CASTPGESGYNEQFF
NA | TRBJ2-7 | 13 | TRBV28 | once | TGTGCCAGCAGTTCCCCATCATGGAGCGGGCAGTACTTC | CASSSPSWSGQYF